This T cell receptor beta chain emerged from a study of blood T cells in healthy people across ages. In the study overall: Capture via template switching afforded approximately one barcoded beta molecule per two T cells.

On this clonotype: Its antigen is unknown.

Whenever a sample was processed, at least 6 million PBMCs were isolated. The CDR3 is 13 amino acids. Germline V gene lookup returns CDR1 MNHNY and CDR2 SVGAGI (reference sequence). Trimming took 6 bases from V and 4 from J, leaving 11 bases between them. Study results and limitations: Shifts in expanded clonotypes may have been confounded by donor CMV status, which was unknown. A conclusive naive versus antigen-experienced comparison was prevented by the unsorted PBMCs.

The second PCR ran roughly 6 to 11 cycles with a sample-barcoded 5' primer and J-beta primers. TCRdb analysed the 5' RACE reads with MiXCR anew, one entry per CDR3 protein. The sample contains just over 800,000 distinct CDR3 sequences, approximately 65% of which appear only once. The specimen sequenced was blood. The J gene is TRBJ2-3, the V gene TRBV6-6; D is undetermined. The receptor's source is a man under 40 in good health. The CDR3 region has the DNA TGTGCCAGCAGCCCTTCACTCGCAGATACGCAGTATTTT. Protein product: CASSPSLADTQYF.